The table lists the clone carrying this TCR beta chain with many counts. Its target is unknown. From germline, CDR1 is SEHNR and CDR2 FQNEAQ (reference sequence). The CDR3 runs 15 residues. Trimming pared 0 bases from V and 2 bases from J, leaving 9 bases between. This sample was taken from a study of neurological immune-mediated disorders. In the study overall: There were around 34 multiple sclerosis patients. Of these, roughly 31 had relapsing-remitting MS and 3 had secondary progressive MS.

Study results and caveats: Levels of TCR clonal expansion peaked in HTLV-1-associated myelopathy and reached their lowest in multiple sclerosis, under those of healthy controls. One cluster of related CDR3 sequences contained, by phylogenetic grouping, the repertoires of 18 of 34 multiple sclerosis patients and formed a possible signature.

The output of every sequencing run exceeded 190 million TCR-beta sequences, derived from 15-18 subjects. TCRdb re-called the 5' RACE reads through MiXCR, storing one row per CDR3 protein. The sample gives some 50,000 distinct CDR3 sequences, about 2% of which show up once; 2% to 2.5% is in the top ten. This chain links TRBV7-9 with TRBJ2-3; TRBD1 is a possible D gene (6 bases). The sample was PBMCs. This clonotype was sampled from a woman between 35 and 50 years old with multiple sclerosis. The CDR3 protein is CASSLAGQDTDTQYF. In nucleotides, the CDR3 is TGTGCCAGCAGCTTAGCGGGACAAGACACAGATACGCAGTATTTT.